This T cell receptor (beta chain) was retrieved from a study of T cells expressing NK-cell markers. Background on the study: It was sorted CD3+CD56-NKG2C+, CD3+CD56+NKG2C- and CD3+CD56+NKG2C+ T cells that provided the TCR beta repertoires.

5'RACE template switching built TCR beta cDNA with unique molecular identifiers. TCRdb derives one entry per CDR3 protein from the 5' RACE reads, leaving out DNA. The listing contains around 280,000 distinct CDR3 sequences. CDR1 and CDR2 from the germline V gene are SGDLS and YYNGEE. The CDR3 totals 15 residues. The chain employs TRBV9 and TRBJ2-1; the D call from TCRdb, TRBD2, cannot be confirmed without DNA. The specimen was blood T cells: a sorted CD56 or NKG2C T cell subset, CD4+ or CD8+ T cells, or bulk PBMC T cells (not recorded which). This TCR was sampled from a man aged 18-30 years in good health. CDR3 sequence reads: CASSGTSGSYNEQFF.